The 29 T cell receptor beta chains in this list originate from one sample, sequenced in a study of T cell responses to AZD1222 COVID-19 vaccine. Sequencing used immunoSEQ multiplex PCR; TCRdb keeps in-frame clones, though not all of them. The sample has under 150,000 clones, around nine tenths seen once. This specimen was peripheral blood, taken on day 0 of AZD1222 vaccination. These receptors were taken from an adult in good health.

The V call is TRBV29-1, the J call TRBJ2-1; a possible D gene is TRBD1 (6 bases). The length of the CDR3 is 13 residues. CDR1 SQVTM and CDR2 ANQGSEA come from the germline V gene. V dropped 7 bases and J dropped 2 bases, with 12 bases sitting between them. CDR3 region: CSAQGPTYNEQFF. The CDR3 nucleotides are TGCAGCGCCCAGGGGCCGACCTACAATGAGCAGTTCTTC.

J is TRBJ2-5 and V is TRBV9, with 14 bases matching TRBD2. CDR1 SGDLS and CDR2 YYNGEE come from the germline V gene. The ends lost 5 bases at V and 5 bases at J; junction bases unmatched: 11. This CDR3 region has 17 residues. DNA for the CDR3: TGTGCCAGCAGAGAGGGACTAGCGGGAGAGGTGGACGAGACCCAGTACTTC. It codes for CASREGLAGEVDETQYF.

With regard to this clone: Other DNA sequences from this sample encode an identical CDR3 as well. The chain has TRBV6-5 and TRBJ1-6, with 9 bases lining up with TRBD1. With 1 base clipped from V and 6 bases from J, the junction kept 1 base outside the gene matches. Germline V gene sequence: CDR1 MNHEY, CDR2 SVGAGI. The length of the CDR3 is 15 residues. The CDR3 DNA reads TGTGCCAGCAGTTACTTGGGACAGGGTAATTCACCCCTCCACTTT. This encodes CASSYLGQGNSPLHF.

The rearrangement links TRBV19 to TRBJ1-2; D is ambiguous. The CDR3 has 12 residues. V was cut by 6 bases and J by 7 bases, with 12 bases left in between. The germline CDR1 and CDR2 sequences are LNHDA and SQIVND (reference sequence). The CDR3 nucleotides read TGTGCCAGTAGCGACCTCGGGTCTGGCTACACCTTC. Its translation: CASSDLGSGYTF.

This clone was recorded a few times. The chain employs TRBV7-2 and TRBJ1-5; D is unresolved. Germline assignment: CDR1 SGHTA and CDR2 FQGNSA. Trimming removed 4 bases at V and 8 bases at J, with 12 bases between. The CDR3 has 13 residues. CDR3 loop: CASSSQRWEPQHF. DNA for the CDR3: TGTGCCAGCAGCTCCCAGAGATGGGAGCCCCAGCATTTT.

J is TRBJ2-1 and V is TRBV9; D is ambiguous. CDR3 size: 13 residues. V was pared by 0 bases and J by 11 bases, with 12 bases between. Per the germline V gene, CDR1 is SGDLS and CDR2 is YYNGEE. The CDR3 region is CASSVVFGNQQFF. The DNA of the CDR3 is TGTGCCAGCAGCGTAGTTTTCGGAAATCAGCAGTTCTTC.

The V and J genes are TRBV2 and TRBJ2-5; maybe TRBD1 (6 bases). From germline, CDR1 is SNHLY and CDR2 FYNNEI. This CDR3 contains 12 residues. V lost 8 bases and J lost 2, with 9 bases in between. CDR3 sequence (DNA): TGTGCCAGCCCAGGGACACAAGAGACCCAGTACTTC. Translated: CASPGTQETQYF.

This rearrangement joins TRBV24-1 to TRBJ2-7; no definite D call. Germline V gene lookup returns CDR1 KGHDR and CDR2 SFDVKD. V lost 8 bases to trimming and J lost 4 bases, with 20 bases between them. CDR3 length: 15 amino acids. The CDR3 nucleotides are TGTGCCACCAAAAATAGGGATCCCCCTTCTTACGAGCAGTACTTC. Translation: CATKNRDPPSYEQYF.

The DNA of the CDR3 is TGTGCCAGCAGTTTGGACCTGAACACTGAAGCTTTCTTT. Translating gives CASSLDLNTEAFF. The chain carries TRBV12-3 or TRBV12-4 and TRBJ1-1; D not certain. The CDR3 covers 13 residues. Trimming cost V 3 bases and J 0 bases, with 5 bases left between them.

CDR3 in DNA: TGTGCCAGTAGTCTGGGGGGGGTTGATACCTACGAGCAGTACTTC. This translates into CASSLGGVDTYEQYF. The V gene is TRBV19, the J gene TRBJ2-7, with TRBD2 matching 7 bases. The junction had 9 bases not matched to a gene; V was cut back by 5 bases and J by 2 bases. This CDR3 comprises 15 residues. CDR1 and CDR2 from the germline V gene are LNHDA and SQIVND (reference sequence).

The V call is TRBV10-3, the J call TRBJ1-1; D gene unclear. CDR1 and CDR2 (germline): ENHRY, SYGVKD. The CDR3 is made up of 13 amino acids. Trimming removed 6 bases from V and 6 bases from J, with 14 bases in between. DNA of the CDR3: TGTGCCATCAGCCCTCAGGTTCGAGCTGAAGCTTTCTTT. Translating it yields CAISPQVRAEAFF.

This chain connects TRBV27 to TRBJ2-7, with TRBD1 matching 8 bases. Germline V gives CDR1 MNHEY, CDR2 SMNVEV (reference sequence). Germline trimming cut 6 bases from V and 2 bases from J; bases unmatched to any gene: 12. The CDR3 is made up of 16 amino acids. CDR3 sequence (DNA): TGTGCCAGCAGCCTCGTACAGGGGGTTCCGACCTACGAGCAGTACTTC. Translated: CASSLVQGVPTYEQYF.

The chain carries TRBV5-1 and TRBJ1-2, with 7 bases aligning to TRBD1. Germline V gives CDR1 SGHRS, CDR2 YFSETQ. V shed 4 bases and J 8 bases; nucleotides not matched to a gene: 11. The CDR3 is made up of 14 amino acids. The CDR3 here is CASSLGTARDGYTF. CDR3 bases: TGCGCCAGCAGCCTAGGGACAGCACGCGACGGCTACACCTTC. Filled out from reference TRBV5-1 and TRBJ1-2, the complete variable domain reads KAGVTQTPRYLIKTRGQQVTLSCSPISGHRSVSWYQQTPGQGLQFLFEYFSETQRNKGNFPGRFSGRQFSNSRSEMNVSTLELGDSALYLCASSLGTARDGYTFGSGTRLTVV.

This chain links TRBV5-1 with TRBJ1-1, with a weak D call TRBD1 (5 bases). Germline values: CDR1 SGHRS, CDR2 YFSETQ. V was cut by 0 bases and J by 0 bases, with 9 bases left in between. The CDR3 spans 15 residues. CDR3 coding DNA: TGCGCCAGCAGCTTGGACGGACAAATGAACACTGAAGCTTTCTTT. Translating it yields CASSLDGQMNTEAFF.

V is TRBV18 and J is TRBJ1-6, with 11 nucleotides matching TRBD1. The germline CDR1 and CDR2 sequences are KGHSH and LQKENI. CDR3 size: 14 residues. V trimming: 3 bases; J trimming: 9 bases; junction bases outside the gene matches: 1. The CDR3, as DNA: TGTGCCAGCTCACCGGACAGGGGGCCTTCACCCCTCCACTTT. Protein: CASSPDRGPSPLHF.

Note on this clone: One end of the junction fails to match germline, which may point to a read error. This sequence joins TRBV30 and TRBJ1-1, with a weak D call TRBD1 (5 bases). Germline V gene lookup returns CDR1 GTSNPN and CDR2 SVGIG (reference sequence). The CDR3 contains 12 residues. The CDR3 spells CWNKGLNTEAFF. CDR3 bases: TGCTGGAATAAGGGGCTGAACACTGAAGCTTTCTTT.

The chain is built from TRBV19 and TRBJ2-3; 10 bases are shared with TRBD2. This CDR3 has 15 amino acids. The V segment lost 9 bases and the J segment 0 bases; nucleotides outside the gene matches: 6. CDR1 is LNHDA, CDR2 SQIVND, per germline (reference sequence). This CDR3 reads CASRTSGVSTDTQYF. The DNA of the CDR3 is TGTGCCAGCCGGACTAGCGGAGTTAGCACAGATACGCAGTATTTT. The full variable domain, with the rest looked up from reference TRBV19 and TRBJ2-3, is DGGITQSPKYLFRKEGQNVTLSCEQNLNHDAMYWYRQDPGQGLRLIYYSQIVNDFQKGDIAEGYSVSREKKESFPLTVTSAQKNPTAFYLCASRTSGVSTDTQYFGPGTRLTVL.

V and J are TRBV9 and TRBJ2-1, with TRBD2 matching over 10 bases. The CDR3 loop spans 17 amino acids. CDR1 SGDLS and CDR2 YYNGEE come from the germline V gene. Unmatched junction bases numbered 16, after V lost 4 bases and J lost 9 bases. CDR3 region: CASSPEALAGEVGEQFF. Written as DNA, the CDR3 is TGTGCCAGCAGCCCAGAGGCCCTAGCGGGAGAGGTCGGTGAGCAGTTCTTC.

The chain is built from TRBV7-6 and TRBJ1-4; D is ambiguous. The CDR3 has 16 residues. Trimming stripped 5 bases from V and 8 bases from J, with 21 bases between. From germline, CDR1 is SGHVS and CDR2 FNYEAQ. This CDR3 is CASSGGPGSGSEKLFF. The CDR3 coding sequence is TGTGCCAGCAGCGGAGGTCCGGGGAGTGGAAGCGAAAAACTGTTTTTT.

This clone appeared once. The chain employs TRBV18 and TRBJ2-1; D not resolved. V was shortened by 0 bases and J by 6 bases, with 12 bases between the two germline ends. Germline CDR1 is KGHSH and CDR2 is LQKENI. This CDR3 is built from 15 residues. CDR3 protein: CASSPPLAATNEQFF. The CDR3 DNA follows: TGTGCCAGCTCACCACCGTTGGCCGCCACCAATGAGCAGTTCTTC. Drawing the rest from reference TRBV18 and TRBJ2-1, the complete variable domain is NAGVMQNPRHLVRRRGQEARLRCSPMKGHSHVYWYRQLPEEGLKFMVYLQKENIIDESGMPKERFSAEFPKEGPSILRIQQVVRGDSAAYFCASSPPLAATNEQFFGPGTRLTVL.

The chain joins TRBV6-2 or TRBV6-3 to TRBJ1-1; no clear D. Trimming took 1 base from V and 1 from J, leaving 7 bases between them. This CDR3 region has 14 residues. The germline V gene encodes CDR1 MNHEY and CDR2 SVGEGT. The CDR3 nucleotides read TGTGCCAGCAGTTACTGGCCAGAGAACACTGAAGCTTTCTTT. The encoded protein is CASSYWPENTEAFF.

In its sample, this clone was seen a few times. The chain's CDR3 is CASSFGQANYGYTF. In nucleotides, the CDR3 is TGCGCCAGCAGCTTCGGACAGGCCAACTATGGCTACACCTTC. V usage is TRBV4-1 and J usage is TRBJ1-2, with 7 bases that match TRBD1. V shed 5 bases, J shed 2 bases, and the junction held 5 bases outside the gene matches. Germline V CDR1 and CDR2: MGHRA, YSYEKL. CDR3 length: 14 amino acids.

V usage is TRBV29-1 and J usage is TRBJ2-2, with 10 bases that match TRBD2. Germline trimming cut 4 bases from V and 1 base from J; bases unmatched to any gene: 0. The germline V gene has CDR1 SQVTM and CDR2 ANQGSEA. The CDR3 contains 14 residues. CDR3 nucleotide sequence: TGCAGCGTTGGGACTAGCGGGAACACCGGGGAGCTGTTTTTT. Encoded protein: CSVGTSGNTGELFF.

The chain carries TRBV6-2 or TRBV6-3 and TRBJ2-2, with 7 positions matching TRBD2. With V trimmed by 2 bases and J by 3 bases, 3 bases remained unmatched. The CDR3 contains 15 residues. Germline CDR1 reads MNHEY; CDR2 reads SVGEGT. CDR3 nucleotides: TGTGCCAGCAGTTACAAAGGGAGGGACACCGGGGAGCTGTTTTTT. It yields the protein CASSYKGRDTGELFF.

V gene TRBV7-9 combines with J gene TRBJ1-2; 7 bases match TRBD1. The CDR3 contains 14 residues. V trimming: 5 bases; J trimming: 9 bases; junction bases outside the gene matches: 12. CDR1 SEHNR and CDR2 FQNEAQ come from the germline V gene (reference sequence). CDR3 sequence (DNA): TGTGCCAGCAGCCTATGGGACAGCACTATAAGCTACACCTTC. Translated: CASSLWDSTISYTF.

The chain carries TRBV19 and TRBJ2-7; 7 nucleotides match TRBD1. There are 14 residues in the CDR3. Germline lookup yields CDR1 LNHDA and CDR2 SQIVND (reference sequence). The V segment lost 4 bases and the J segment 3 bases; nucleotides outside the gene matches: 6. The CDR3 loop reads CASSTRQGVYEQYF. The CDR3 DNA reads TGTGCCAGTAGTACCCGACAGGGCGTCTACGAGCAGTACTTC.

The chain combines TRBV19 with TRBJ2-1; possibly TRBD2 for D (5 bases). V was shortened by 3 bases and J by 7 bases, with 19 bases between the two germline ends. Germline V CDR1 and CDR2: LNHDA, SQIVND (reference sequence). The CDR3 runs 16 residues. This chain's CDR3 is CASSIFSSSVRNEQFF. In nucleotides, the CDR3 is TGTGCCAGTAGTATTTTTTCTAGCTCGGTGAGGAATGAGCAGTTCTTC.

V gene TRBV7-2 combines with J gene TRBJ1-5; D is ambiguous. The germline V gene has CDR1 SGHTA and CDR2 FQGNSA. The CDR3 length is 13 residues. Trimming removed 5 bases from V and 4 bases from J, with 9 bases in between. For the CDR3, the DNA is TGTGCCAGCAGCCCCAGGTATAATCAGCCCCAGCATTTT. Its translation: CASSPRYNQPQHF.

V is TRBV19 and J is TRBJ2-3; no clear D. Trimming stripped 6 bases from V and 0 bases from J, with 10 bases between. The germline CDR1 and CDR2 sequences are LNHDA and SQIVND (reference sequence). The CDR3 loop spans 14 amino acids. In DNA, the CDR3 is TGTGCCAGTAGGATGGGTGGGAGCACAGATACGCAGTATTTT. This gives the protein CASRMGGSTDTQYF.